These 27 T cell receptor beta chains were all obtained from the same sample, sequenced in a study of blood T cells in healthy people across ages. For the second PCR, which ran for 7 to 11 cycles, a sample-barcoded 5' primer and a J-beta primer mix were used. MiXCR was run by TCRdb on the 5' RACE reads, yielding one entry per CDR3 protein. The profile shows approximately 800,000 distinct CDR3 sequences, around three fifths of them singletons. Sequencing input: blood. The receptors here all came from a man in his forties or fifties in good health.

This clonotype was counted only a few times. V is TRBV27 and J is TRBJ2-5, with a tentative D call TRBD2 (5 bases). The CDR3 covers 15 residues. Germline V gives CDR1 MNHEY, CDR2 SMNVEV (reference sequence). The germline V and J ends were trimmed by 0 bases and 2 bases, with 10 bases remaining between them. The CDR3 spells CASSLSARTQETQYF. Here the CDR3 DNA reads TGTGCCAGCAGTTTATCTGCCAGGACTCAAGAGACCCAGTACTTC.

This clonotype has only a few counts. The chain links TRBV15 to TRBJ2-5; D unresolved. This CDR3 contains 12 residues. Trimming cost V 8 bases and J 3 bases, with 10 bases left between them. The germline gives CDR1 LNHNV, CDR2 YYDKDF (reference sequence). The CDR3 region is CATSTEKETQYF. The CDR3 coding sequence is TGTGCCACCTCGACGGAAAAAGAGACCCAGTACTTC.

The CDR3 sequence is CAWSRDGQKYF. The DNA of the CDR3 is TGTGCCTGGAGTCGGGACGGACAAAAGTACTTC. The V call is TRBV30, the J call TRBJ2-4; D is possibly TRBD1 or TRBD2 (5 bases each). Germline CDR1 and CDR2: GTSNPN and SVGIG (reference sequence). The CDR3 loop spans 11 amino acids. Trimming took off 2 bases at V and 14 bases at J, with 13 bases between the two ends.

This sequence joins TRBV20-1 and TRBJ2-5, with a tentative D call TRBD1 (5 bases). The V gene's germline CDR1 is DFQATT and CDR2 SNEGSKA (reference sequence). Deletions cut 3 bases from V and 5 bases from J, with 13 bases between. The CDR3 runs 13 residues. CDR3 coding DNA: TGCAGTGCTAGGGATCTCTCAGGGGAGACCCAGTACTTC. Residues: CSARDLSGETQYF.

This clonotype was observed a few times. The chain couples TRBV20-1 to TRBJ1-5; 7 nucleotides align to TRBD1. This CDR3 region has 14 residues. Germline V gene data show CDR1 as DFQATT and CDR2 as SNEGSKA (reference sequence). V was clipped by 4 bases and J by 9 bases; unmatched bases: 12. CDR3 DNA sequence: TGCAGTGCTACCTTGACAGGGCCTACATGGCCCCAGCATTTT. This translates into CSATLTGPTWPQHF.

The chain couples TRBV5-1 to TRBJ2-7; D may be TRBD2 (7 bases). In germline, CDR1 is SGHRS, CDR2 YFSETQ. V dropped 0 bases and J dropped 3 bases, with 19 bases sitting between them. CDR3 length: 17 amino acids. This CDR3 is CASSLGGGNFDSYEQYF. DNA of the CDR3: TGCGCCAGCAGCTTGGGGGGGGGCAACTTTGATAGCTACGAGCAGTACTTC. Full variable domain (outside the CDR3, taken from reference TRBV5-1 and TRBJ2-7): KAGVTQTPRYLIKTRGQQVTLSCSPISGHRSVSWYQQTPGQGLQFLFEYFSETQRNKGNFPGRFSGRQFSNSRSEMNVSTLELGDSALYLCASSLGGGNFDSYEQYFGPGTRLTVT.

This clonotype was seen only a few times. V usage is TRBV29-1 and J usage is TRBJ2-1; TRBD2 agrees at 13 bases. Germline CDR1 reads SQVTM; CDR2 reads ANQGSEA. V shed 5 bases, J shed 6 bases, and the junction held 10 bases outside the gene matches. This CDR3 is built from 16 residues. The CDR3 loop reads CSVYGLAGEGSNEQFF. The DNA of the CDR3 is TGCAGCGTTTATGGACTAGCGGGGGAGGGTAGCAATGAGCAGTTCTTC.

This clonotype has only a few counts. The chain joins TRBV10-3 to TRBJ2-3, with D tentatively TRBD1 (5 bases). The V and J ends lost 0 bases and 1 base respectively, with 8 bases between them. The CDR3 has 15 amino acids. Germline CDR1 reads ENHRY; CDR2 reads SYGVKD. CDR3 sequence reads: CAISESRVGTDTQYF. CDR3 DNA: TGTGCCATCAGTGAGTCCAGGGTCGGCACAGATACGCAGTATTTT.

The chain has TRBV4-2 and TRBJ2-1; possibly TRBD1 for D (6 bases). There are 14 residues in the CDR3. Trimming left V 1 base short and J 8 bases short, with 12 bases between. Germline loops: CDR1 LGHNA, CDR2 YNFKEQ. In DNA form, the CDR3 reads TGTGCCAGCAGCCAAGGATGGGGGCTCGATGAGCAGTTCTTC. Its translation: CASSQGWGLDEQFF.

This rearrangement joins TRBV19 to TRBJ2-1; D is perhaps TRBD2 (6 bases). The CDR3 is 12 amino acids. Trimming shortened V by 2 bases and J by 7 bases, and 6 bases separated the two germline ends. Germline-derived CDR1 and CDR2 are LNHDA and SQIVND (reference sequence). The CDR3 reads CASSIRENEQFF. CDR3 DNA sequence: TGTGCCAGTAGTATACGGGAGAATGAGCAGTTCTTC.

The CDR3 here is CASSTGNEQFF. DNA of the CDR3: TGTGCCAGCAGCACTGGCAATGAGCAGTTCTTC. The chain is built from TRBV7-2 and TRBJ2-1, with D uncertain. This CDR3 contains 11 residues. Germline V gene data show CDR1 as SGHTA and CDR2 as FQGNSA. V lost 5 bases, J lost 6 bases, and 5 bases lay in between.

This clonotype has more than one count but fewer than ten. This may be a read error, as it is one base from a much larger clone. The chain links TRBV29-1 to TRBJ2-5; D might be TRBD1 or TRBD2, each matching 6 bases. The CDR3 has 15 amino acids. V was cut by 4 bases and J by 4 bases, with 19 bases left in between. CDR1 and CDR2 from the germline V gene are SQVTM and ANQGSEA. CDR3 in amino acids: CSVVSGGGFRETQYF. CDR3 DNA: TGCAGCGTTGTTTCCGGGGGCGGGTTCCGAGAGACCCAGTACTTC.

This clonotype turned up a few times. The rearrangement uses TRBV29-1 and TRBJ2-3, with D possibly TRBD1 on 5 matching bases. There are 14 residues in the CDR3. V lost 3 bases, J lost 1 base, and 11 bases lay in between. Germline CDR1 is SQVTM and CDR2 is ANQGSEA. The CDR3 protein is CSVDKQGGTDTQYF. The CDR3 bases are TGCAGCGTTGATAAGCAGGGTGGCACAGATACGCAGTATTTT.

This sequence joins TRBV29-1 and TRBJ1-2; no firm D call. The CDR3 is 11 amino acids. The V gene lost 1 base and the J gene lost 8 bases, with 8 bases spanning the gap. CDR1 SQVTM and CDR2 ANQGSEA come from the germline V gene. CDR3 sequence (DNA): TGCAGCGTTGAAGTTCGCACCGGCTACACCTTC. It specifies CSVEVRTGYTF. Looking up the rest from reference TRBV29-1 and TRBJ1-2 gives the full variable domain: SAVISQKPSRDICQRGTSLTIQCQVDSQVTMMFWYRQQPGQSLTLIATANQGSEATYESGFVIDKFPISRPNLTFSTLTVSNMSPEDSSIYLCSVEVRTGYTFGSGTRLTVV.

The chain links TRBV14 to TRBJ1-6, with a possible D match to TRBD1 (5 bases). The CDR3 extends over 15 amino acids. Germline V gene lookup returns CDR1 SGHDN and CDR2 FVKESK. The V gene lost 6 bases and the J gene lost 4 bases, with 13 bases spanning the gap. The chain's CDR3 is CASRVSAGYNSPLHF. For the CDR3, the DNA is TGTGCCAGCAGAGTCAGTGCAGGGTATAATTCACCCCTCCACTTT. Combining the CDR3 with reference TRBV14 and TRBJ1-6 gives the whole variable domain EAGVTQFPSHSVIEKGQTVTLRCDPISGHDNLYWYRRVMGKEIKFLLHFVKESKQDESGMPNNRFLAERTGGTYSTLKVQPAELEDSGVYFCASRVSAGYNSPLHFGNGTRLTVT.

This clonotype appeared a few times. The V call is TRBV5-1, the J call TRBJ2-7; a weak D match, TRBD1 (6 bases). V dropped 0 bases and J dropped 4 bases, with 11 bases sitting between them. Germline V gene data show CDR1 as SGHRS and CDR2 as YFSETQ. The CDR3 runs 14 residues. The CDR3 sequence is CASSLVAGEYEQYF. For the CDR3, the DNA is TGCGCCAGCAGCTTGGTAGCAGGGGAATACGAGCAGTACTTC.

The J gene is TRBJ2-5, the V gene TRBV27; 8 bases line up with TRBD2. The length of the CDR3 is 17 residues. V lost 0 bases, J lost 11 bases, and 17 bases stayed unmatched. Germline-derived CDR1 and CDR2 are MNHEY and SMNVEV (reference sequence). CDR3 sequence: CASSLSFPSGLLIGQYF. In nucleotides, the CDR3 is TGTGCCAGCAGTTTATCTTTCCCTAGCGGGCTACTTATAGGGCAGTACTTC.

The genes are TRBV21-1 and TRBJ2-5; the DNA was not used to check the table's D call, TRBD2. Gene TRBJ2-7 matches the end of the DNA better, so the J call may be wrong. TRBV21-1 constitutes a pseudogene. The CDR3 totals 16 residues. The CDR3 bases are TGTGCCAGCAGGCGTAAAGGGCACCGTCGACGCTACGAGCAGTACTTC. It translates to CASRRKGHRRRYEQYF.

The chain's CDR3 is CASSQEPGPSYEQYF. CDR3 bases: TGCGCCAGCAGCCAAGAACCGGGACCCTCTTACGAGCAGTACTTC. The rearrangement joins TRBV5-1 to TRBJ2-5; D may match TRBD1 or TRBD2 (5 bases each). The J call may be mistaken, given a closer DNA end match to TRBJ2-7. The CDR3 is made up of 15 amino acids. The germline V gene encodes CDR1 SGHRS and CDR2 YFSETQ.

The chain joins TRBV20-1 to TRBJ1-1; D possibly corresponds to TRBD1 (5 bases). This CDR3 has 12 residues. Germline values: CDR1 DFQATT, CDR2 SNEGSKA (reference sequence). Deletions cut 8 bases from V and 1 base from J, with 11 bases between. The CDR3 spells CSKRQSNTEAFF. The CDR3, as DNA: TGCAGTAAAAGACAGTCGAACACTGAAGCTTTCTTT.

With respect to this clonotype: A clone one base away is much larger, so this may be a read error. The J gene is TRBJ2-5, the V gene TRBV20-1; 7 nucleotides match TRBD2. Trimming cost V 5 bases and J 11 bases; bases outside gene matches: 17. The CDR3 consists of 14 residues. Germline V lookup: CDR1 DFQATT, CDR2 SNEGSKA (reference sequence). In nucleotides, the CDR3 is TGCAGTGCTTCCCCTGCGGGAGCATCGAATGAGCAGTACTTC. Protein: CSASPAGASNEQYF.

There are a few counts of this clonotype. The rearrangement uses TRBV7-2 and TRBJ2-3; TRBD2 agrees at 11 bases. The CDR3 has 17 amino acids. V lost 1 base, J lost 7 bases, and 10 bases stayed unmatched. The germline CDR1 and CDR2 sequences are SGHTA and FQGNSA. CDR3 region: CASSLETRLAGPYTQYF. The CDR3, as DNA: TGTGCCAGCAGCTTAGAAACACGACTAGCGGGACCCTATACGCAGTATTTT.

The CDR3 region is CASSVTQASTDTQYF. The DNA for the CDR3 is TGTGCCAGCAGTGTAACTCAGGCTAGCACAGATACGCAGTATTTT. V and J are TRBV27 and TRBJ2-3; no definite D call. Trimming removed 5 bases from V and 0 bases from J, with 12 bases in between. This CDR3 contains 15 residues. Germline V gene sequence: CDR1 MNHEY, CDR2 SMNVEV (reference sequence).

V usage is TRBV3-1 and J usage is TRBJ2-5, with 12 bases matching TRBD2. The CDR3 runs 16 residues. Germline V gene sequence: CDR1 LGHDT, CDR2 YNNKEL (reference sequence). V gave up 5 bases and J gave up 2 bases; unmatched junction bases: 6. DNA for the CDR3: TGTGCCAGCAGCTCTCGACTAGCGGGGGTGCAAGAGACCCAGTACTTC. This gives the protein CASSSRLAGVQETQYF.

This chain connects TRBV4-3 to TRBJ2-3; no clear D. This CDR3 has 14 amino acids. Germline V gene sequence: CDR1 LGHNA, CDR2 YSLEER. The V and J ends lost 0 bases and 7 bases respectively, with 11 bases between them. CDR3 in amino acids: CASSQDPQKNTQYF. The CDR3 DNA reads TGCGCCAGCAGCCAAGATCCCCAGAAAAATACGCAGTATTTT.

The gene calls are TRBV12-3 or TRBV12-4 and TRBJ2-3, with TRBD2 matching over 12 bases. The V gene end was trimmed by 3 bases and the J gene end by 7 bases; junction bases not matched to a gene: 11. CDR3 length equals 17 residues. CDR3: CASSFEASGRAVNTQYF. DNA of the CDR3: TGTGCCAGCAGTTTCGAGGCTAGCGGGAGGGCCGTAAATACGCAGTATTTT.

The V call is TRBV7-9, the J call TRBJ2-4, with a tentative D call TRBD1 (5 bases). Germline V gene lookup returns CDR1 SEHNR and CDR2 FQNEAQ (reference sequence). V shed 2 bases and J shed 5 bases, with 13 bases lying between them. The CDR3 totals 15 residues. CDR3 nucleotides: TGTGCCAGCAGCTTAAGGGGATCGAATGAAAACATTCAGTACTTC. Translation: CASSLRGSNENIQYF.